This T cell receptor beta chain comes out of a study of blood T cell repertoires in COVID-19. Study-level background: PBMCs, B-cell-depleted T cells, or T cells provided the cDNA or gDNA that made up the material.

Germline V CDR1 and CDR2: LNHNV, YYDKDF (reference sequence). This CDR3 is built from 13 residues. As for this clone: One end of the junction varies from germline; a read error may be responsible.

Participant age was 18 to 89 years, and participants resided in about 25 US areas. Donors were grouped by their self-reported clinical history. Cohort 3 donors were reported recovered after two negative PCRs, clearance, or symptom resolution. Method: immunoSEQ multiplex PCR; TCRdb's copy keeps in-frame clones and lacks some. The repertoire includes 350,000 to 400,000 clones, more than 75% of them detected once, and around 1.2% sits in the top ten. Sequenced input: PBMCs or T cells enriched from blood (not recorded which). This chain links TRBV15 with TRBJ2-7; D is possibly TRBD2 (7 bases). The clonotype comes from a woman aged 18-30 years who had recovered from COVID-19. Here the CDR3 reads CATSRDLIGGLGF. CDR3 sequence (DNA): TGTGCCACCAGCAGAGATCTGATCGGGGGGCTCGGGTTC.